This TCR beta chain was documented in a study of beta chain features in type 1 diabetes. This CDR3 is built from 15 residues. Trimming left V 5 bases short and J 2 bases short, with 15 bases between. CDR1 and CDR2 (germline): MGHDK, SYGVNS. Study-level points and caveats: A moderate, significant TCRB CDR3 shortening appeared in type 1 diabetes across four CD4+ subsets. A potential influence of HLA type upon TCRB rearrangement remained unresolved herein. The naive, central memory and Treg TCRB repertoires looked more alike in patients than they did in healthy donors.

Of note for this clone: Its antigen is not known.

The study reverse transcribed the entire isolated RNA, so it sequenced expressed TCRB transcripts. Repertoires were generated with immunoSEQ multiplex PCR, while TCRdb's copy carries only in-frame clones and drops some. The repertoire includes hundreds of thousands of clones, around 15% of them detected once, and approximately 0.042% sits in the top ten. Specimen: naive CD4+ T cells from blood. This sequence joins TRBV25-1 and TRBJ2-5; TRBD2 is a possible D gene (7 bases). The sequence derives from a man younger than 35 with type 1 diabetes. CDR3 DNA sequence: TGTGCCAGCAGTCCCGGTAGGGGGGGACAAGAGACCCAGTACTTC. Residues: CASSPGRGGQETQYF. Supplemented by reference TRBV25-1 and TRBJ2-5, the full variable domain reads EADIYQTPRYLVIGTGKKITLECSQTMGHDKMYWYQQDPGMELHLIHYSYGVNSTEKGDLSSESTVSRIRTEHFPLTLESARPSHTSQYLCASSPGRGGQETQYFGPGTRLLVL.